This record looks at one T cell receptor beta chain sequence and its context. Its antigen is not yet known. There are no base qualities to consult, and no much larger clone falls within one base. The data stem from a study of cytomegalovirus exposure and HLA in healthy donors (dated by TCRdb to the late 2010s). Study-level background: In an earlier analysis of some 550 of the donors, 250 to 350 Gb of sequence data and 95 million to 130 million unique TCR beta sequences from 180 million or so T cells were reported. About 300 gigabases of sequencing data and around 85 million unique TCR sequences made up an early release that covered 500 to 650 HLA-typed donors. The genetic ancestry cluster associated with self-reported Caucasian donors included 80% to 90% of the roughly 400 genotyped donors. The study was designed to test whether signatures of past pathogen exposure could be identified by cataloging public T cell receptors. The study profiled the T cell repertoires of 500 to 800 subjects by immunosequencing and related them to cytomegalovirus serostatus. A separate validation cohort of 100 to 150 different subjects was used in addition to the approximately 610-subject first cohort. To predict cytomegalovirus infection status, the study combined high-throughput TCR immunosequencing, statistical association of individual TCRs with disease status, and machine learning. To study patterns of TCR occurrence, a later analysis re-analyzed previously published TCR beta repertoires from several hundred donors and added high-resolution HLA genotyping. The later analysis used no new phenotypic data to find candidate immune exposures, relying instead on TCR beta sequences and their occurrence across donors. An earlier analysis of 587 of the donors used high-throughput TCR beta sequencing to judge whether each TCR beta V gene segment behaved as functional or pseudogenic. Alongside the repertoire data, information on donor age, sex, ethnicity and CMV serostatus was compiled. A later genetic analysis used genome-wide SNP genotypes for about 65% of the roughly 700 donors, treating that subset as a discovery cohort. Every repertoire in the discovery cohort had been generated on one and the same sequencing platform. HLA typing covered class I and class II loci at four-digit resolution. The number of donors typed differed by locus, with roughly 629-640 for A, B, C, DRB1 and DQB1, about 500 for DQA1, 600 to 610 for DPA1, and approximately 470 for DPB1. Because of strong linkage in the cohort, a handful of DR-DQ haplotypes were treated as single units for association and clustering. Among a few hundred genotyped donors of the cohort, an average of approximately 240,000 unique TCR beta nucleotide sequences were sequenced per donor, about a sixth of them non-productive. Study-wide conclusions, independent of this receptor: Compared with the roughly 600-donor mean, donors in an Asian-associated ancestry cluster had fewer N-insertions in productive TCRs, according to a later genetic analysis. A later analysis associated about 17,000 TCR beta sequences with specific HLA alleles at a false discovery rate of 0.05. In a later analysis, most CMV-associated TCR beta chains were found to appear HLA-restricted, with HLA associations seemingly driven largely by CMV exposure. A cluster of highly shared sequence variants was judged likely to represent a technical artifact of the sequencing pipeline. Most TCR sequences were observed very rarely across donors, whereas some public TCRs were present in many individuals. According to a later analysis, TCR association rates differed among HLA loci, with DRB1 alleles showing the most associated TCRs and HLA-C alleles showing the fewest. The earlier analysis of about 600 of the donors excluded approximately 17 rarely observed V segments, including chromosome 9 orphons, because counts were too low. When HLA alleles, especially DR and DQ, strongly co-occurred, attributing TCR associations to individual alleles was difficult. A later analysis found that HLA-associated TCR beta chains were more clonally expanded and had lower generation probabilities than equally common non-associated chains. A further reported finding was that TCR beta sequences accurately predicted the HLA-A and HLA-B alleles for most subjects in the first cohort. The classifier was reported to diagnose cytomegalovirus status with high specificity and sensitivity in both the original cohort and the validation cohort. The study gave a list of under 200 TCR beta chains associated with cytomegalovirus. In an earlier analysis of more than 500 of the donors, most TCR beta V segments appeared in productive rearrangements about 87% or about 30% of the time, broadly matching IMGT annotations. Because the 87-base-pair reads could not distinguish some IMGT-functional V segments, including TRBV6-2 and TRBV6-3, those segments were excluded. In vitro tests confirmed that a few of the cytomegalovirus-associated TCR beta chains recognize cytomegalovirus antigens. Sequencing depth was assumed to be roughly uniform across donors in the presence/absence analyses, though that assumption may not hold. For the cohort, immune exposure information was limited to CMV serostatus. Correlated functional status among segregating V segments might reflect linkage disequilibrium, but an unknown experimental factor could not be ruled out. Because some donors lacked HLA typing at each locus, the association tests relied only on the typed subset. Several of the top co-occurrence clusters appeared to be linked to parvovirus B19, influenza, CMV and Epstein-Barr virus, according to a later analysis. This cohort had only TCR beta chains sequenced, and the lack of alpha or paired-chain data limited which features could be detected. According to the authors, the approach could potentially be generalized to other disease states and immunological phenotypes. A later genetic analysis associated a missense DCLRE1C variant with V-gene and J-gene trimming of TCR beta chains, and an independent cohort replicated the association.

Libraries came from the immunoSEQ multiplex PCR assay. A mixture of 60 forward primers for TCR Vbeta segments and 13 reverse primers for TCR Jbeta segments was used in the multiplex PCR. The CDR3 region of rearranged TCR beta genes was amplified from genomic DNA by a multiplex PCR assay. Amplified TCR beta libraries were sequenced as 87-base-pair reads on the Illumina HiSeq System. The original methods were these. A later analysis counted about 80 million unique TCR beta chains across the roughly 700 repertoires, and roughly 11 million of these chains were shared by at least two donors. Raw reads were error-corrected and collapsed into unique sequences with a nearest-neighbor algorithm that merged closely related sequences to remove PCR and sequencing errors. To assign V, D and J gene segments, CDR3 sequences were aligned to IMGT reference sequences. For a sequence to be retained, a match of at least six nucleotides was required to both a V gene segment and a J gene segment. Rearrangements were called productive when the CDR3 lacked stop codons and stayed in frame with V and J; all others were non-productive. Following IMGT convention, CDR3 was defined as the stretch from the second conserved V-encoded cysteine up to the conserved J-encoded phenylalanine. The earlier analysis of 450 to 750 of the donors excluded any sequence lacking an unambiguous match to a single V gene segment. In an earlier analysis of several hundred of the donors, V segments were called functional above 56.7% productive rearrangements and were called segregating when the between-donor standard deviation exceeded 5%. A statistical classification framework was built for diagnosing cytomegalovirus status from the catalog of TCR beta chain sequences. In a later analysis, V and J genes were assigned by comparing TCR nucleotide sequences against IMGT/GENE-DB human TR gene sequences. In a later analysis, CDR3 sequences and most-parsimonious VDJ recombination scenarios were assigned using the TCRdist pipeline. In a later analysis, every TCR beta chain was defined by the combination of its CDR3 amino acid sequence and its V-gene family, and reads without a unique V-gene family were dropped. In a later analysis, 500 to 700 highly shared, low-generation-probability nucleotide sequences were removed to address suspected cross-contamination and a sequencing artifact. A later analysis calculated a clonal expansion index for each public chain from normalized within-repertoire ranks of inferred template counts. Generation probabilities in a later analysis came from a VDJ recombination model fitted to out-of-frame rearrangements, and those results were checked against IGoR. In a later analysis, TCR-TCR, TCR-HLA and TCR-CMV co-occurrence was scored with hypergeometric tests, and a repertoire-size bias correction was applied to TCR pairs. In a later analysis, false discovery rates were estimated by permuting HLA or CMV assignments 20 times. In a later analysis, co-occurring TCRs were grouped using DBSCAN, and TCRdist sequence similarity was added for clustering within HLA-allele-positive subsets. Repertoires with fewer than 30,000 or more than 120,000 public chains were left out of co-occurrence clustering, as were five repertoires with anomalous nucleotide sharing. TCRdb provides this immuneACCESS table in a form limited to in-frame rearrangements. Some clones are lacking; in checked studies, under half of them reflect an unresolved V gene, and why the rest are absent is not known. V, J and clone size derive from that table, while D and trimming were established from the DNA sequence. The sample table contains 150,000 to 200,000 clones; only one count was recorded for around 76% of them. Together, the top ten hold over 6% of the sample.

The germline V gene yields SGDLS for CDR1 and YYNGEE for CDR2. The CDR3 covers 15 residues, taking in both the cysteine and the phenylalanine. Only the CDR3 portion is preserved as DNA: 45 bases, with reading frame beginning at the first base. Trimming leaves V shorter by 0 bases and J shorter by 4 bases, with the junction holding 7 bases beyond the gene matches. The cohort was made up of approximately 670 healthy bone marrow donors. All cohort members were sampled while nominally healthy, although unrecorded immune exposures were likely present. The donor tested CMV seropositive and was one of the 289 seropositive cohort members. Every donor gave a peripheral blood sample, and the peripheral blood mononuclear cells from that sample were used for TCR beta sequencing. Genomic DNA was extracted from the blood cell samples with the Qiagen DNeasy Blood Extraction Kit.

Sequencing was carried out using PBMCs. Recombination connected TRBV9 to TRBJ2-7; 7 junctional bases match TRBD2. The source is a man aged 35 to 55 in good health and CMV-seropositive. The CDR3: CASSVAGGGLYEQYF. The DNA sequence follows: TGTGCCAGCAGCGTAGCTGGCGGGGGACTGTACGAGCAGTACTTC.